One sample yielded the 2 T cell receptor beta chains listed below, sequenced in a study of identical twins' blood T cells. A single record per CDR3 protein comes from TCRdb applying MiXCR to the 5' RACE reads. The sample yields 350,000 to 400,000 distinct CDR3 sequences, about 28% seen once. What was sequenced was PBMCs. These receptor sequences come from a woman aged 18-55 years in good health.

This clonotype was recorded at least ten times. The V and J genes are TRBV5-6 and TRBJ2-1; 8 nucleotides line up with TRBD2. J was trimmed by 0 bases and V by 1 base; bases with no gene match: 0. The CDR3 loop spans 15 amino acids. Germline CDR1 reads SGHDT; CDR2 reads YYEEEE. The CDR3, as DNA: TGTGCCAGCAGCTTGCGGGGGGGCTCCTACAATGAGCAGTTCTTC. As protein: CASSLRGGSYNEQFF.

This clonotype has a handful of counts. The rearrangement joins TRBV5-4 to TRBJ2-3; possibly TRBD1 or TRBD2 for D (5 bases each). The germline CDR1 and CDR2 sequences are SGHNT and YYREEE (reference sequence). With 3 bases removed from V and 8 bases from J, the gap between germline ends came to 16 bases. This CDR3 contains 14 residues. The CDR3 region is CASSSGGEWATQYF. The CDR3 DNA reads as TGTGCCAGCAGCTCTGGGGGAGAATGGGCTACGCAGTATTTT.